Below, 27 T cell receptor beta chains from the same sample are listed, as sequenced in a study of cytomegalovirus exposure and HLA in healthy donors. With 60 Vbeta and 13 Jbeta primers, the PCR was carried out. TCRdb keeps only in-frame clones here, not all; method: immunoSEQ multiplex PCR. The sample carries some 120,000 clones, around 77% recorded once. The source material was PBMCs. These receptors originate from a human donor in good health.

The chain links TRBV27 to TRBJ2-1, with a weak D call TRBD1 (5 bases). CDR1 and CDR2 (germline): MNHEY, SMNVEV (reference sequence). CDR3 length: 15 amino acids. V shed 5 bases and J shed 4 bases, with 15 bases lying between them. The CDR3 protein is CASSQGRSYYNEQFF. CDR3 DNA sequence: TGTGCCAGCAGTCAGGGCCGGTCCTATTACAATGAGCAGTTCTTC.

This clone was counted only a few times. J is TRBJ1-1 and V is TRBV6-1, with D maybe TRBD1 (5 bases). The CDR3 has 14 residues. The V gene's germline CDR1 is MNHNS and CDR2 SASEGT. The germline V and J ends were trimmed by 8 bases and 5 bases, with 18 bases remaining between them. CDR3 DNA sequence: TGTGCCAGCCCAACTCAGGGTAAAGGAACTGAAGCTTTCTTT. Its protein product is CASPTQGKGTEAFF.

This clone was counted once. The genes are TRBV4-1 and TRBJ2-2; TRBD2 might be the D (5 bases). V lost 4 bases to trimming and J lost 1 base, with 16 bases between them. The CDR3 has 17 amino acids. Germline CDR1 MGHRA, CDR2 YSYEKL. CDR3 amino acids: CASSPGKSGLNTGELFF. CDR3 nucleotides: TGCGCCAGCAGCCCTGGGAAAAGCGGACTGAACACCGGGGAGCTGTTTTTT.

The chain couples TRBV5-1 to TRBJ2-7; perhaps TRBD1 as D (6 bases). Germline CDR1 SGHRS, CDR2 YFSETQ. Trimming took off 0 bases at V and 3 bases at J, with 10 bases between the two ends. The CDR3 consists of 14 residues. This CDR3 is CASSLGDNLYEQYF. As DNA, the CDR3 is TGCGCCAGCAGCTTGGGGGACAACCTCTACGAGCAGTACTTC.

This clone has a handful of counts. DNA of the CDR3: TGCGCCAGCAGCCAACAACAGATTTCCTACGAGCAGTACTTC. Residues: CASSQQQISYEQYF. The V and J genes are TRBV4-1 and TRBJ2-7; D is uncertain. Deletions cut 2 bases from V and 1 base from J, with 9 bases between. From germline, CDR1 is MGHRA and CDR2 YSYEKL. This CDR3 has 14 amino acids.

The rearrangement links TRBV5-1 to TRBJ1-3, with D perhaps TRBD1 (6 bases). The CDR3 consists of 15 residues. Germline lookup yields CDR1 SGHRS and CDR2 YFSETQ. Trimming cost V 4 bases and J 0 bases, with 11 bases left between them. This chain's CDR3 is CASSRDTDSGNTIYF. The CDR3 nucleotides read TGCGCCAGCAGCCGGGACACGGACTCTGGAAACACCATATATTTT.

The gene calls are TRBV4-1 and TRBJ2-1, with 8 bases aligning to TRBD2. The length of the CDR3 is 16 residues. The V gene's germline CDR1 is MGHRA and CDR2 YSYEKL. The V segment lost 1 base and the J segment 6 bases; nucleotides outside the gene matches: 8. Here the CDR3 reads CASSQGVSGTTNEQFF. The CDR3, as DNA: TGCGCCAGCAGCCAAGGGGTTAGCGGGACGACCAATGAGCAGTTCTTC.

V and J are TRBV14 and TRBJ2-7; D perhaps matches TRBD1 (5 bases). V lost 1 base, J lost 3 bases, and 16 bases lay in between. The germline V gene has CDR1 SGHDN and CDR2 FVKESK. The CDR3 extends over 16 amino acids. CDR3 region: CASSQVKGSTNYEQYF. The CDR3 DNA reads TGTGCCAGCAGCCAAGTTAAGGGGTCCACCAACTACGAGCAGTACTTC.

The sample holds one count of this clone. CDR3 sequence (DNA): TGTGCCAGCAGTCAAGCCCTGAACACTGAAGCTTTCTTT. Protein: CASSQALNTEAFF. This chain uses TRBV9 with TRBJ1-1; D not certain. The ends were cut back, 5 bases at V and 0 bases at J, with 8 bases in the middle. The CDR3 contains 13 residues. Looked up from germline, CDR1 is SGDLS and CDR2 is YYNGEE. The full variable domain, rest sourced from reference TRBV9 and TRBJ1-1, is DSGVTQTPKHLITATGQRVTLRCSPRSGDLSVYWYQQSLDQGLQFLIQYYNGEERAKGNILERFSAQQFPDLHSELNLSSLELGDSALYFCASSQALNTEAFFGQGTRLTVV.

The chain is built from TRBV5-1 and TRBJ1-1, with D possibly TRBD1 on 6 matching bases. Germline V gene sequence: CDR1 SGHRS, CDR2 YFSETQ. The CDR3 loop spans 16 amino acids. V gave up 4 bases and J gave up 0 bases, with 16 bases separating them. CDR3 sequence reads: CASSRGDRTMNTEAFF. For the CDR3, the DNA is TGCGCCAGCAGCCGGGGCGACAGGACGATGAACACTGAAGCTTTCTTT.

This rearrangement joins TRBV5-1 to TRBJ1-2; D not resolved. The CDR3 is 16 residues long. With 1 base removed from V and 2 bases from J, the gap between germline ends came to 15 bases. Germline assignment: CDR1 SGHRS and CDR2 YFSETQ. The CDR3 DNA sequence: TGCGCCAGCAGCTTGTCTATGGGCGAAAGGAACTATGGCTACACCTTC. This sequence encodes CASSLSMGERNYGYTF.

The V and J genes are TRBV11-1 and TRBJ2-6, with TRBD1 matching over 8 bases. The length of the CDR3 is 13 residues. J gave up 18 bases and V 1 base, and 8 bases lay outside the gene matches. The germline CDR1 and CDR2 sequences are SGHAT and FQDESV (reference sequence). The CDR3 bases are TGTGCCAGCAGCTTAGGGACGTGGACAGGGTCGACTTTC. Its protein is CASSLGTWTGSTF.

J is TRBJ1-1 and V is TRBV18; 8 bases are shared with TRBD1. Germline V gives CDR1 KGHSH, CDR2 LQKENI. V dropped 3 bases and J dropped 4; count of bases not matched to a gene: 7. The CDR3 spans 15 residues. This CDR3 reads CASSPRTGLTTEAFF. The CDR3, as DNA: TGTGCCAGCTCACCTCGGACAGGGCTTACCACTGAAGCTTTCTTT.

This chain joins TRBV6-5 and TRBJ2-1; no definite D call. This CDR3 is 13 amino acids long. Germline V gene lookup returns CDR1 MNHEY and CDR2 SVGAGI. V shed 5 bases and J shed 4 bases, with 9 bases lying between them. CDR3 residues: CASSRPEYNEQFF. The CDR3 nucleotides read TGTGCCAGCAGTCGCCCGGAGTACAATGAGCAGTTCTTC.

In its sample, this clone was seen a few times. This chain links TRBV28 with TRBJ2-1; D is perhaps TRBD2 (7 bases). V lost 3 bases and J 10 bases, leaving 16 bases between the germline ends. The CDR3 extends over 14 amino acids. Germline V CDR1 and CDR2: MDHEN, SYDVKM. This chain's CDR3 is CASSFRGGMDEQFF. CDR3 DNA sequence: TGTGCCAGCAGTTTTAGGGGGGGGATGGACGAGCAGTTCTTC.

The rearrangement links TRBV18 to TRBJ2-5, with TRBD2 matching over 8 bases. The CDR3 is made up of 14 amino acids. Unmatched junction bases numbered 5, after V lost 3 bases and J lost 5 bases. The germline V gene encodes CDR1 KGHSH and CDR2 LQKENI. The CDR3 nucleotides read TGTGCCAGCTCACCGGGACTAGAGATGGAGACCCAGTACTTC. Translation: CASSPGLEMETQYF.

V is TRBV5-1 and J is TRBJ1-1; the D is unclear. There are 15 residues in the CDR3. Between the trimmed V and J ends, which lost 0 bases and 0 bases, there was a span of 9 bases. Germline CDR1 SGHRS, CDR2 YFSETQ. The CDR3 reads CASSLASYMNTEAFF. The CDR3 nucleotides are TGCGCCAGCAGCTTGGCTAGTTACATGAACACTGAAGCTTTCTTT.

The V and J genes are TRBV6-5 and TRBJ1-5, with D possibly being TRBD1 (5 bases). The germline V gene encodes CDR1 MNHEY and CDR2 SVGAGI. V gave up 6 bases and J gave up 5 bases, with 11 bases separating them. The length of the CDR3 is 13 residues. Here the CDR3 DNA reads TGTGCCAGCAGCCCCACGGGGGATCAGCCCCAGCATTTT. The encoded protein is CASSPTGDQPQHF.

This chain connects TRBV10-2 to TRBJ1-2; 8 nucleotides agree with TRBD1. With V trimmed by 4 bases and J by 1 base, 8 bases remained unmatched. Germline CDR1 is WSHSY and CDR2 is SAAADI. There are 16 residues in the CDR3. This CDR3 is CASSVQTGESNYGYTF. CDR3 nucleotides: TGCGCCAGCAGTGTCCAGACAGGGGAGAGTAACTATGGCTACACCTTC.

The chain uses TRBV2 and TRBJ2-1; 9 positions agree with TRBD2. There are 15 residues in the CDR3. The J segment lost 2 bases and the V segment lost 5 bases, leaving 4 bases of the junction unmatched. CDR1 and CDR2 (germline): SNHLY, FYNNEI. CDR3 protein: CASSLAGATYNEQFF. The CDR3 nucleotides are TGTGCCAGCAGTTTAGCGGGAGCGACCTACAATGAGCAGTTCTTC.

The CDR3 DNA reads as TGTGCCAGCAGTTACCCCGCGGGAGGGGGGAACACTGAAGCTTTCTTT. Translating gives CASSYPAGGGNTEAFF. This sequence joins TRBV6-6 and TRBJ1-1, with D possibly TRBD1 on 6 matching bases. The germline gives CDR1 MNHNY, CDR2 SVGAGI (reference sequence). Deletions cut 2 bases from V and 1 base from J, with 14 bases between. This CDR3 is 16 amino acids long.

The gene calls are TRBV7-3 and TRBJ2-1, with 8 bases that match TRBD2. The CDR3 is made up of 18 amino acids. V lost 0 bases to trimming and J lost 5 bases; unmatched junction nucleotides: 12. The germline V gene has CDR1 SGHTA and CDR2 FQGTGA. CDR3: CASSLTARLAGKNNEQFF. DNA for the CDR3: TGTGCCAGCAGCTTAACGGCTCGGCTAGCGGGTAAGAACAATGAGCAGTTCTTC.

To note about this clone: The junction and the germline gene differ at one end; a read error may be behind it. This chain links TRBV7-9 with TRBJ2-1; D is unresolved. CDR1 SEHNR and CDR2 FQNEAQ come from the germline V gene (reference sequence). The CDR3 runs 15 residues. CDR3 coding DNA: TGTTCCAGCAGCTCGAGCGCGAGCTCCTACAATGAGCAGTTCTTC. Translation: CSSSSSASSYNEQFF.

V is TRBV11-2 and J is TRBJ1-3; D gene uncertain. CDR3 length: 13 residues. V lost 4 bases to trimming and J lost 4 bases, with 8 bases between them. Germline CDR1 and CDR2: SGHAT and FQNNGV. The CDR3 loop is CASSSGIGNTIYF. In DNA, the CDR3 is TGTGCCAGCAGCTCCGGGATCGGAAACACCATATATTTT.

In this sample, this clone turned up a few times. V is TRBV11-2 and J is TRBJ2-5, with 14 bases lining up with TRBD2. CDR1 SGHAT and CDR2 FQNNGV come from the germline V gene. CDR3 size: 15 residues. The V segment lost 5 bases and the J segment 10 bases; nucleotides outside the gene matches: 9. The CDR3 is CASSPGGTSGRIQYF. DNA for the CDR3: TGTGCCAGCAGCCCAGGCGGGACTAGCGGGAGAATCCAGTACTTC.

The CDR3: CASSQSSRYEQYF. The CDR3 DNA follows: TGTGCCAGTAGTCAGAGTAGCAGATACGAGCAGTACTTC. The chain combines TRBV19 with TRBJ2-7; D unclear. CDR3 length equals 13 residues. Germline assignment: CDR1 LNHDA and CDR2 SQIVND (reference sequence). V lost 5 bases to trimming and J lost 4 bases, with 12 bases between them.

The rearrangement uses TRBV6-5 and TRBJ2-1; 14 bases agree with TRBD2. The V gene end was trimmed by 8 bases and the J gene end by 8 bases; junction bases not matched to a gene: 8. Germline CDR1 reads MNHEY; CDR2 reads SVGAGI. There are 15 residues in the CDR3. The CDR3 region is CASGKGTSGRYEQFF. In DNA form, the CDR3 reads TGTGCCAGCGGCAAAGGGACTAGCGGGAGATATGAGCAGTTCTTC.